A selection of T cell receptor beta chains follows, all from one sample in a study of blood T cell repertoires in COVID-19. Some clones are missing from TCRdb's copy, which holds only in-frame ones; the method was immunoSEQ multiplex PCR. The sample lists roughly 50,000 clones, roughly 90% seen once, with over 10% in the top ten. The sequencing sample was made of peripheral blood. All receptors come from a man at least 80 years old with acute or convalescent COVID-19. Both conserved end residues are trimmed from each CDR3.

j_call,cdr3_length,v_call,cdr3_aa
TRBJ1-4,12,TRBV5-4,ASSLRGGREKLF
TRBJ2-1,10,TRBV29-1,SVEPGRNEQF
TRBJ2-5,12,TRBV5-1,ASSGGVVGETQY
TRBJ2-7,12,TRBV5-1,ASSLQTGGDEQY
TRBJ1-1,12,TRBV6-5,ASTKTKVNTEAF
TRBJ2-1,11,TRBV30,AWREFHSGEQF
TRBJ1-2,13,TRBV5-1,ASSLAGTGIYGYT
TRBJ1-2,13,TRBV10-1,ASSPSGALGYGYT
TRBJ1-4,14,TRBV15,ATSKPRGRSNEKLF
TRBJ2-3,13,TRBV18,ASSPPSGGTDTQY
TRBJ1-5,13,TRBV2,ASSGDSLSNQPQH
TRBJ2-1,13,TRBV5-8,ASSLDVSSYNEQF
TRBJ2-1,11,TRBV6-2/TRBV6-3,ASSKEDSTWQF
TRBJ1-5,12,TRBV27,ASAGTVSNQPQH
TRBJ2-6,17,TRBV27,ASSLFVGQGAPGANVLT
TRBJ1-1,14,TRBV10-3,AISEGFRTGSAEAF
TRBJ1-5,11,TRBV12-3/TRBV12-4,ASSTGSGQPQH